The 15 T cell receptor beta chains given below trace back to one sample, sequenced in a study of cytomegalovirus exposure and HLA in healthy donors. The study ran its PCR with 60 Vbeta and 13 Jbeta primers. Sequencing used immunoSEQ multiplex PCR; TCRdb keeps in-frame clones, though not all of them. Of 100,000 or so clones listed, over 60% are singletons. The sequencing input was PBMCs. These receptors were taken from a woman aged 40 to 50 in good health and CMV-seropositive.

V and J are TRBV29-1 and TRBJ2-7, with D possibly matching TRBD1 (5 bases). The CDR3 contains 12 residues. Germline CDR1 and CDR2: SQVTM and ANQGSEA. Trimming shortened V by 6 bases and J by 4 bases, and 13 bases separated the two germline ends. CDR3 DNA: TGCAGCGTGACAGTCCCCGGGTACGAGCAGTACTTC. Translation gives CSVTVPGYEQYF.

The CDR3 loop reads CASSFGVAGGRDSYNEQFF. The CDR3 nucleotides are TGTGCCAGCAGTTTTGGAGTAGCGGGAGGGCGAGACTCCTACAATGAGCAGTTCTTC. The chain couples TRBV27 to TRBJ2-1, with 11 bases fitting TRBD2. The CDR3 spans 19 residues. Looked up from germline, CDR1 is MNHEY and CDR2 is SMNVEV (reference sequence). Trimming cost V 3 bases and J 0 bases; bases outside gene matches: 10.

This rearrangement joins TRBV28 to TRBJ1-4, with D possibly TRBD1 on 5 matching bases. The CDR3 runs 13 residues. The V and J ends lost 5 bases and 10 bases respectively, with 14 bases between them. Germline CDR1 reads MDHEN; CDR2 reads SYDVKM. The CDR3 loop reads CASSSNIQGKLFF. CDR3 bases: TGTGCCAGCAGTAGTAATATTCAGGGAAAACTGTTTTTT.

The chain uses TRBV7-2 and TRBJ2-3; D not certain. This CDR3 comprises 12 residues. Germline V gives CDR1 SGHTA, CDR2 FQGNSA. V dropped 4 bases and J dropped 3 bases, with 5 bases sitting between them. In nucleotides, the CDR3 is TGTGCCAGCAGCTACAGTACAGATACGCAGTATTTT. Translation gives CASSYSTDTQYF.

The chain employs TRBV11-2 and TRBJ2-1, with 7 bases lining up with TRBD2. The CDR3 runs to 14 residues. Germline lookup yields CDR1 SGHAT and CDR2 FQNNGV. V gave up 5 bases and J gave up 4 bases; unmatched junction bases: 5. CDR3 amino acids: CASSRVGGYNEQFF. CDR3 nucleotide sequence: TGTGCCAGCAGCCGGGTGGGGGGGTACAATGAGCAGTTCTTC.

To note about this clone: The junction does not match germline at one end; this may be a read error. The chain has TRBV7-9 and TRBJ2-5; tentative D call: TRBD2 (5 bases). Per germline, CDR1 SEHNR and CDR2 FQNEAQ (reference sequence). CDR3 size: 12 residues. The CDR3 DNA sequence: TGTTCCAGCAGCTTAGTAAGTAGGGAGCAGTACTTC. Translation gives CSSSLVSREQYF. The whole variable domain, filled in from reference TRBV7-9 and TRBJ2-5, reads DTGVSQNPRHKITKRGQNVTFRCDPISEHNRLYWYRQTLGQGPEFLTYFQNEAQLEKSRLLSDRFSAERPKGSFSTLEIQRTEQGDSAMYLCSSSLVSREQYFGPGTRLLVL.

The V call is TRBV4-1, the J call TRBJ2-1, with 12 bases aligning to TRBD2. V lost 1 base and J lost 10; bases outside the gene matches: 8. The CDR3 runs 16 residues. Germline V gene sequence: CDR1 MGHRA, CDR2 YSYEKL. The CDR3 nucleotides are TGCGCCAGCAGCCAAGGAGGACTAGCGGGGAGCGGAGAGCAGTTCTTC. It yields the protein CASSQGGLAGSGEQFF.

V gene TRBV12-5 combines with J gene TRBJ1-5, with D tentatively TRBD1 (5 bases). V was shortened by 0 bases and J by 5 bases, with 14 bases between the two germline ends. Germline V CDR1 and CDR2: LGHNT, FRNRAP. The CDR3 runs 16 residues. CDR3 in amino acids: CASGLVIGTPDQPQHF. The CDR3 coding sequence is TGTGCTAGTGGTTTGGTTATCGGGACTCCAGATCAGCCCCAGCATTTT.

In its sample, this clone ranks as medium-sized. The chain joins TRBV11-1 to TRBJ2-7, with a weak D call TRBD1 (5 bases). The CDR3 extends over 15 amino acids. Germline V gene data show CDR1 as SGHAT and CDR2 as FQDESV (reference sequence). Trimming removed 5 bases at V and 0 bases at J, with 14 bases between. CDR3 loop: CASSDLQANSYEQYF. CDR3 bases: TGTGCCAGCAGCGACTTACAGGCAAACTCCTACGAGCAGTACTTC.

The chain carries TRBV5-1 and TRBJ2-3, with 11 bases identical to TRBD1. Germline assignment: CDR1 SGHRS and CDR2 YFSETQ. The V and J ends lost 3 bases and 2 bases, in that order; junction bases with no gene match: 5. The CDR3 extends over 16 amino acids. The CDR3 nucleotides are TGCGCCAGCAGCTGGGGGACAGGGGGTGTCACAGATACGCAGTATTTT. This translates into CASSWGTGGVTDTQYF.

This chain uses TRBV15 with TRBJ2-1; D not resolved. CDR3 size: 14 residues. The germline gives CDR1 LNHNV, CDR2 YYDKDF (reference sequence). Between the trimmed V and J ends, which lost 5 bases and 0 bases, there was a span of 8 bases. CDR3: CATSSGSSYNEQFF. Written as DNA, the CDR3 is TGTGCCACCAGCTCCGGGTCCTCCTACAATGAGCAGTTCTTC.

The J gene is TRBJ2-3, the V gene TRBV10-3, with TRBD2 matching over 10 bases. The CDR3 contains 14 residues. The J segment lost 5 bases and the V segment lost 6 bases, leaving 5 bases of the junction unmatched. Germline V gene lookup returns CDR1 ENHRY and CDR2 SYGVKD. The CDR3 coding sequence is TGTGCCATCAGCAGCGGGAGGGCGGGAGATACGCAGTATTTT. Residues: CAISSGRAGDTQYF.

This chain connects TRBV7-2 to TRBJ1-1; 7 bases are a match to TRBD1. The CDR3 runs 15 residues. V lost 5 bases to trimming and J lost 7 bases; unmatched junction nucleotides: 13. Looked up from germline, CDR1 is SGHTA and CDR2 is FQGNSA. The DNA for the CDR3 is TGTGCCAGCAGCCCAAGGACAGGTAGCGCGAATGAAGCTTTCTTT. Protein product: CASSPRTGSANEAFF.

This clone turned up a few times. Mismatch with germline at one junction end may stem from a read error. The chain couples TRBV9 to TRBJ1-3; 11 nucleotides match TRBD1. The CDR3 has 16 amino acids. The germline V gene has CDR1 SGDLS and CDR2 YYNGEE. CDR3 sequence: CASSPRTGGSGDTIYF. Here the CDR3 DNA reads TGTGCCAGCAGCCCGAGGACAGGGGGCAGTGGAGACACCATATATTTT.

The chain couples TRBV7-9 to TRBJ2-2; 9 nucleotides match TRBD2. J gave up 4 bases and V 6 bases, and 9 bases lay outside the gene matches. This CDR3 region has 16 residues. Germline values: CDR1 SEHNR, CDR2 FQNEAQ (reference sequence). The CDR3 DNA follows: TGTGCCAGCAGGGGAGCGGGAGGCAGCCCCACCGGGGAGCTGTTTTTT. Protein: CASRGAGGSPTGELFF.